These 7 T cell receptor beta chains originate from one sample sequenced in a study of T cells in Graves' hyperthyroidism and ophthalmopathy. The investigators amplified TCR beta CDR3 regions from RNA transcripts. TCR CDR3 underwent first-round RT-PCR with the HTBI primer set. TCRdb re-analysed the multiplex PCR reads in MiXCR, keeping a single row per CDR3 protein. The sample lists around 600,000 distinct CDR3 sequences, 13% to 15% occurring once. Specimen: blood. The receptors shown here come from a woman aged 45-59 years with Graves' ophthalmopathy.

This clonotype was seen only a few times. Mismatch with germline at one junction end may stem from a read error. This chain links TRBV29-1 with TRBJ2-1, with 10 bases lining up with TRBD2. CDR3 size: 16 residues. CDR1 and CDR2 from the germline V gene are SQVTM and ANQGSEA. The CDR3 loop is CSVEAQREGLINEQLF. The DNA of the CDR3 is TGCAGCGTTGAAGCCCAGCGGGAGGGCCTAATCAATGAGCAGCTCTTC.

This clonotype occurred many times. CDR3 coding DNA: TGTGCCAGCAGCCCGCGTGACGGAGGGGGGAATGAGCAGTTCTTC. It yields the protein CASSPRDGGGNEQFF. This rearrangement joins TRBV7-9 to TRBJ2-1; D is possibly TRBD1 or TRBD2 (6 bases each). Germline V CDR1 and CDR2: SEHNR, FQNEAQ (reference sequence). The CDR3 is 15 residues long. V lost 5 bases and J 7 bases, leaving 18 bases between the germline ends.

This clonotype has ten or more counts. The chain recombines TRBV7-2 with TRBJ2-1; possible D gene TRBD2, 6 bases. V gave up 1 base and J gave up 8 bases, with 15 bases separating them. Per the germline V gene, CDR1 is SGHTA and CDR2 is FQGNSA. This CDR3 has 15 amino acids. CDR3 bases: TGTGCCAGCAGCTTAGGCGTGACTAGTATCGATGAGCAGTTCTTC. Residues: CASSLGVTSIDEQFF.

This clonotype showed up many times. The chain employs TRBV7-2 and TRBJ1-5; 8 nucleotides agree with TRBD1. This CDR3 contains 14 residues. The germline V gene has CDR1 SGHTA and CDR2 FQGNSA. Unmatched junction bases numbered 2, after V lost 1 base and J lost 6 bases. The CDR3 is CASSLEQGGQPQHF. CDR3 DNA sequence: TGTGCCAGCAGCTTAGAACAGGGGGGTCAGCCCCAGCATTTT.

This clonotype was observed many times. CDR3 in amino acids: CASSLSDPGTALSNQPQHF. The CDR3, as DNA: TGTGCCAGCAGTTTATCCGACCCCGGGACGGCCTTAAGCAATCAGCCCCAGCATTTT. The rearrangement links TRBV27 to TRBJ1-5; D possibly corresponds to TRBD1 (5 bases). The CDR3 spans 19 residues. Trimming took off 0 bases at V and 1 base at J, with 19 bases between the two ends. CDR1 is MNHEY, CDR2 SMNVEV, per germline (reference sequence).

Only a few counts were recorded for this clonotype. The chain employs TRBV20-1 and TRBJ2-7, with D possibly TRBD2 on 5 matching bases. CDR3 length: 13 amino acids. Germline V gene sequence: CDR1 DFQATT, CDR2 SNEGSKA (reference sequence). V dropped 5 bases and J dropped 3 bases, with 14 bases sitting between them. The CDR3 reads CSAPREYHYEQYF. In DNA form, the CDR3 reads TGCAGTGCTCCCCGGGAATACCACTACGAGCAGTACTTC.

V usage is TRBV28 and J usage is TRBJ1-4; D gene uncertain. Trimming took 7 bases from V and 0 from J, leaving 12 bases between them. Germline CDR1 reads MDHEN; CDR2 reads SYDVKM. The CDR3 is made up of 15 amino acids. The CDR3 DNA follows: TGTGCCAGCATTCGGGGAGGTGCAACTAATGAAAAACTGTTTTTT. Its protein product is CASIRGGATNEKLFF. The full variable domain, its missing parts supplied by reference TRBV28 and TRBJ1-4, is DVKVTQSSRYLVKRTGEKVFLECVQDMDHENMFWYRQDPGLGLRLIYFSYDVKMKEKGDIPEGYSVSREKKERFSLILESASTNQTSMYLCASIRGGATNEKLFFGSGTQLSVL.